Listed here is a single T cell receptor beta chain. As yet, its antigen is unknown. This record comes from a study of cytomegalovirus exposure and HLA in healthy donors. Study-wide points: The study found most TCR sequences rare, yet found some public TCRs in many donors.

Sequenced by immunoSEQ multiplex PCR; TCRdb stores in-frame clones only, minus some. The sample lists approximately 300,000 clones; about 90% were seen once. The sequenced material came from PBMCs. The TCR sequence derives from a woman between 25 and 40 years old in good health and CMV-seropositive.

The CDR3 DNA follows: TGCGCCAGCAGCCCGGGGTCGGGGTACGAGCAGTACTTC. Its protein product is CASSPGSGYEQYF. This chain connects TRBV5-1 to TRBJ2-7; maybe TRBD2 (5 bases). Trimming pared 4 bases from V and 4 bases from J, leaving 12 bases between. This CDR3 is built from 13 residues. Germline CDR1 SGHRS, CDR2 YFSETQ.